This TCR beta chain was documented in a study of T cells in localized non-small cell lung cancer. Points from the study as a whole: Because sequencing included only one region (of the tumor), heterogeneity remains possible.

As for this clone: The target antigen is unknown.

Trimming shortened V by 4 bases and J by 1 base, and 10 bases separated the two germline ends. The CDR3 totals 14 residues. Germline V gene lookup returns CDR1 LGHNA and CDR2 YNFKEQ. Profiled with immunoSEQ multiplex PCR; TCRdb holds only in-frame clones, not every one. The repertoire holds roughly 19,000 clones, with roughly 84% as singletons. This sample comprised peripheral blood, obtained before any cancer treatment. The gene calls are TRBV4-2 and TRBJ1-1, with D unclear. This TCR came from a man aged 40 to 70 with stage I lung adenocarcinoma. The CDR3 coding sequence is TGTGCCAGCAGCCCAGACCTCCAGAACACTGAAGCTTTCTTT. It is translated as CASSPDLQNTEAFF.